This T cell receptor beta chain emerged from a study of control samples from healthy donors and cancer patients. Trimming took off 4 bases at V and 0 bases at J, with 4 bases between the two ends. The CDR3 spans 12 residues. The V gene's germline CDR1 is MDHEN and CDR2 SYDVKM. Only in-frame clones appear in the TCRdb table, and some are missing; sequencing was by immunoSEQ multiplex PCR. The sample consists of about 130,000 clones, about 95% of them appearing once. The sample comprised PBMCs. The receptor was isolated from a man in his 60s with colorectal cancer. The V gene is TRBV28, the J gene TRBJ2-7, with D unclear. The CDR3 nucleotides are TGTGCCAGCAGTTCGAGCTCCTACGAGCAGTACTTC. Its protein product is CASSSSSYEQYF.